Below are 30 T cell receptor beta chains sequenced from a single sample in a study of lymphopenia after photon versus proton radiotherapy (dated by TCRdb to the late 2010s). Library prep was done by the immunoSEQ multiplex PCR assay. The source is immuneACCESS, and TCRdb retained only in-frame sequences with V and J called. Part of the clones is not carried over; for the studies checked, unresolved V genes explain less than half of this, and the remainder is unexplained. The table for this sample lists 40,000 or so clones; 85% of them were counted only once. The leading ten clones occupy around 2.2% of the sample. Sequenced material: peripheral blood, taken from a patient treated with photon-based radiotherapy. These receptors were collected from a man in his forties with gastric cancer.

This clone was seen a few times. Here the CDR3 DNA reads TGTGCCTGGAGTGTACGAGGGCGGAACACTGAAGCTTTCTTT. Its protein product is CAWSVRGRNTEAFF. The chain links TRBV30 to TRBJ1-1; no definite D call. The CDR3 runs to 14 residues. Per the germline V gene, CDR1 is GTSNPN and CDR2 is SVGIG (reference sequence). V lost 0 bases to trimming and J lost 1 base, with 9 bases between them.

The V call is TRBV27, the J call TRBJ2-4, with D possibly matching TRBD2 (6 bases). Per germline, CDR1 MNHEY and CDR2 SMNVEV (reference sequence). CDR3 length equals 16 residues. V was shortened by 0 bases and J by 0 bases, with 9 bases between the two germline ends. CDR3 coding DNA: TGTGCCAGCAGTTTATCCGTGGGACTAGCCAAAAACATTCAGTACTTC. It encodes CASSLSVGLAKNIQYF.

This chain connects TRBV6-1 to TRBJ1-2; D unresolved. CDR3 size: 15 residues. Germline V gives CDR1 MNHNS, CDR2 SASEGT. Trimming shortened V by 3 bases and J by 0 bases, and 11 bases separated the two germline ends. The CDR3 region has the DNA TGTGCCAGCAGTGATGGAGCAGCAGCTAACTATGGCTACACCTTC. Translated: CASSDGAAANYGYTF.

V is TRBV9 and J is TRBJ2-5, with D perhaps TRBD1 or TRBD2 (5 bases each). The V end lost 7 bases, the J end lost 5 bases, and 15 bases lay between the germline ends. From germline, CDR1 is SGDLS and CDR2 YYNGEE. CDR3 length equals 13 residues. In DNA, the CDR3 is TGTGCCAGCGGGGACCTGAGGGATGAGACCCAGTACTTC. This encodes CASGDLRDETQYF.

The chain has TRBV7-2 and TRBJ1-6, with D perhaps matching TRBD1 (5 bases). Trimming removed 4 bases from V and 0 bases from J, with 13 bases in between. CDR3 length: 17 residues. Germline V gene sequence: CDR1 SGHTA, CDR2 FQGNSA. The CDR3 DNA is TGTGCCAGCAGCTCCCCTCAGGGCTTCTCCTATAATTCACCCCTCCACTTT. As protein: CASSSPQGFSYNSPLHF.

J is TRBJ2-5 and V is TRBV5-6; D remains unclear. The length of the CDR3 is 13 residues. Germline V gene sequence: CDR1 SGHDT, CDR2 YYEEEE. The V end was cut by 3 bases, the J end by 0 bases, with 6 bases between. The CDR3 sequence is CASSSSYQETQYF. The CDR3 DNA follows: TGTGCCAGCAGCTCCTCGTACCAAGAGACCCAGTACTTC.

J is TRBJ1-2 and V is TRBV14; no definite D call. Trimming left V 4 bases short and J 6 bases short, with 9 bases between. The CDR3 consists of 12 residues. The germline V gene encodes CDR1 SGHDN and CDR2 FVKESK. CDR3 coding DNA: TGTGCCAGCAGCCCGTCCAGCGATGGCTACACCTTC. This codes for CASSPSSDGYTF.

The chain carries TRBV29-1 and TRBJ1-5; no clear D gene. The CDR3 is 13 amino acids. The V gene lost 6 bases and the J gene lost 3 bases, with 12 bases spanning the gap. Germline V CDR1 and CDR2: SQVTM, ANQGSEA. The CDR3 sequence is CSVSLHANQPQHF. CDR3 DNA: TGCAGCGTCAGCTTACATGCCAATCAGCCCCAGCATTTT.

The chain has TRBV5-8 and TRBJ1-5; D uncertain. V was pared by 7 bases and J by 5 bases, with 16 bases between. The germline V gene encodes CDR1 SGHTS and CDR2 YDEGEE. CDR3 length equals 14 residues. Here the CDR3 DNA reads TGTGCCAGCCACGGTAGGGATTGGGATCAGCCCCAGCATTTT. It codes for CASHGRDWDQPQHF.

The rearrangement joins TRBV6-5 to TRBJ2-1, with a possible D match to TRBD2 (6 bases). The CDR3 is made up of 16 amino acids. Deletions cut 2 bases from V and 3 bases from J, with 14 bases between. Germline values: CDR1 MNHEY, CDR2 SVGAGI. The CDR3 spells CASSYNWQGGYNEQFF. DNA of the CDR3: TGTGCCAGCAGTTACAATTGGCAGGGAGGCTACAATGAGCAGTTCTTC.

Remarks on this clone: Compared with germline, one end of the junction differs, possibly owing to a read error. This chain uses TRBV6-1 with TRBJ2-2; the D call may be TRBD1 or TRBD2 (6 bases each). Looked up from germline, CDR1 is MNHNS and CDR2 is SASEGT. This CDR3 has 13 amino acids. CDR3 in amino acids: CASSEGGSGRLFF. The CDR3, as DNA: TGTGCCAGCAGCGAAGGGGGGTCGGGGAGGCTGTTTTTT.

V usage is TRBV10-3 and J usage is TRBJ2-7; TRBD1 might be the D (5 bases). V lost 5 bases, J lost 7 bases, and 12 bases lay in between. CDR1 is ENHRY, CDR2 SYGVKD, per germline. The CDR3 extends over 12 amino acids. The CDR3 nucleotides are TGTGCCATCAGTAACAACGACAGTGAGCAGTACTTC. Protein: CAISNNDSEQYF.

The rearrangement joins TRBV11-2 to TRBJ2-7; 7 bases line up with TRBD2. Trimming removed 5 bases from V and 6 bases from J; junction bases left unmatched: 10. From germline, CDR1 is SGHAT and CDR2 FQNNGV. CDR3 length: 14 amino acids. The DNA for the CDR3 is TGTGCCAGCAGCAATAGGAGGGAGGGGACCGAGCAGTACTTC. It translates to CASSNRREGTEQYF.

The rearrangement uses TRBV4-3 and TRBJ1-1; TRBD1 matches at 7 bases. After removal of 0 bases from V and 5 bases from J, the junction contained 6 bases not matched to a gene. The CDR3 is made up of 15 amino acids. The germline gives CDR1 LGHNA, CDR2 YSLEER. CDR3 nucleotides: TGCGCCAGCAGCCAAGACAGACAGGGTTTAACTGAAGCTTTCTTT. Protein sequence: CASSQDRQGLTEAFF.

V is TRBV6-1 and J is TRBJ1-2; 8 bases agree with TRBD1. The ends lost 3 bases at V and 6 bases at J; junction bases unmatched: 6. The CDR3 length is 14 residues. Germline lookup yields CDR1 MNHNS and CDR2 SASEGT. CDR3 amino acids: CASSDRQGPDGYTF. CDR3 nucleotide sequence: TGTGCCAGCAGTGACCGACAGGGGCCTGATGGCTACACCTTC.

The chain combines TRBV5-5 with TRBJ1-2; 7 positions agree with TRBD1. This CDR3 has 13 amino acids. Germline V CDR1 and CDR2: SGHKS, YYEKEE (reference sequence). The J segment lost 4 bases and the V segment lost 3 bases, leaving 3 bases of the junction unmatched. The CDR3 region is CASSSGTAYGYTF. The CDR3 region has the DNA TGTGCCAGCAGCTCGGGGACAGCCTATGGCTACACCTTC.

The genes are TRBV30 and TRBJ1-4; D is unclear. Per the germline V gene, CDR1 is GTSNPN and CDR2 is SVGIG (reference sequence). This CDR3 is built from 15 residues. V lost 0 bases to trimming and J lost 8 bases, with 16 bases between them. CDR3 DNA: TGTGCCTGGAGTGTACATAAGAAGGGAAGAGAAAAACTGTTTTTT. Encoded protein: CAWSVHKKGREKLFF.

The rearrangement joins TRBV19 to TRBJ2-3, with D maybe TRBD2 (5 bases). CDR3 length: 13 residues. Germline CDR1 and CDR2: LNHDA and SQIVND (reference sequence). V was pared by 4 bases and J by 4 bases, with 9 bases between. This CDR3 is CASSTYGADTQYF. In nucleotides, the CDR3 is TGTGCCAGTAGTACCTACGGGGCAGATACGCAGTATTTT.

For this clone: This sample includes further DNA sequences coding for the same CDR3. This chain connects TRBV9 to TRBJ2-7; weak D call: TRBD1 (6 bases). Per the germline V gene, CDR1 is SGDLS and CDR2 is YYNGEE. The CDR3 loop spans 14 amino acids. V was pared by 3 bases and J by 1 base, with 11 bases between. The CDR3 region has the DNA TGTGCCAGCAGCGAGGGCCAGGGGTCCTACGAGCAGTACTTC. Translating it yields CASSEGQGSYEQYF.

The rearrangement links TRBV7-6 to TRBJ2-5, with 9 bases identical to TRBD1. Germline V gives CDR1 SGHVS, CDR2 FNYEAQ. V gave up 1 base and J gave up 5 bases; unmatched junction bases: 11. The CDR3 is 17 residues long. The CDR3 loop reads CASSLGSGQGGSETQYF. The CDR3 DNA follows: TGTGCCAGCAGCTTAGGATCGGGACAGGGCGGTTCGGAGACCCAGTACTTC.

V gene TRBV27 combines with J gene TRBJ2-7; possible D gene TRBD1, 6 bases. This CDR3 spans 16 amino acids. Germline V gives CDR1 MNHEY, CDR2 SMNVEV (reference sequence). The V end was cut by 2 bases, the J end by 8 bases, with 22 bases between. CDR3: CASSLTADSSVGKQYF. CDR3 sequence (DNA): TGTGCCAGCAGTTTAACTGCGGACAGTTCGGTAGGAAAGCAGTACTTC.

The chain has TRBV25-1 and TRBJ2-1; no clear D gene. V lost 5 bases, J lost 3 bases, and 8 bases lay in between. Germline V gene sequence: CDR1 MGHDK, CDR2 SYGVNS. The CDR3 length is 13 residues. CDR3 sequence reads: CASSPHVYNEQFF. The CDR3 region has the DNA TGTGCCAGCAGTCCCCACGTCTACAATGAGCAGTTCTTC.

V and J are TRBV4-2 and TRBJ1-1; D gene uncertain. Germline CDR1 is LGHNA and CDR2 is YNFKEQ. Trimming stripped 0 bases from V and 4 bases from J, with 12 bases between. The CDR3 contains 15 residues. The CDR3 nucleotides read TGTGCCAGCAGCCAAGATCGCCAGCTCGGCACTGAAGCTTTCTTT. Its translation: CASSQDRQLGTEAFF.

The J gene is TRBJ1-3, the V gene TRBV7-2; D is unresolved. Germline V lookup: CDR1 SGHTA, CDR2 FQGNSA. The CDR3 runs 13 residues. Deletions cut 5 bases from V and 0 bases from J, with 5 bases between. The CDR3: CASSPASGNTIYF. The CDR3 DNA sequence: TGTGCCAGCAGCCCAGCCTCTGGAAACACCATATATTTT.

CDR3 coding DNA: TGTGCCAGCAGCGAGGGGGCAGCGAGCTCCTACGAGCAGTACTTC. Encoded protein: CASSEGAASSYEQYF. The gene calls are TRBV7-2 and TRBJ2-7; 7 nucleotides agree with TRBD1. V shed 5 bases, J shed 0 bases, and the junction held 7 bases outside the gene matches. Germline-derived CDR1 and CDR2 are SGHTA and FQGNSA. The CDR3 extends over 15 amino acids.

The V gene is TRBV7-9, the J gene TRBJ2-4; D possibly corresponds to TRBD1 (5 bases). Trimming pared 4 bases from V and 0 bases from J, leaving 16 bases between. Germline lookup yields CDR1 SEHNR and CDR2 FQNEAQ (reference sequence). There are 17 residues in the CDR3. This chain's CDR3 is CASSSRRQSLAKNIQYF. CDR3 DNA: TGTGCCAGCAGCTCGCGCCGACAGTCACTAGCCAAAAACATTCAGTACTTC.

Turning to this clone: This specimen includes other DNA sequences encoding the same CDR3. The chain joins TRBV9 to TRBJ2-2; unclear D gene. The CDR3 length is 12 residues. Trimming stripped 0 bases from V and 7 bases from J, with 4 bases between. Germline assignment: CDR1 SGDLS and CDR2 YYNGEE. The DNA of the CDR3 is TGTGCCAGCAGCGTAGCGGGCGGGGAGCTGTTTTTT. It yields the protein CASSVAGGELFF.

This clone was observed a few times. V and J are TRBV4-2 and TRBJ2-5; 7 bases line up with TRBD1. Trimming cost V 0 bases and J 4 bases; bases outside gene matches: 2. Germline V gene lookup returns CDR1 LGHNA and CDR2 YNFKEQ. CDR3 length equals 14 residues. The CDR3 loop reads CASSQDYRGETQYF. The CDR3 coding sequence is TGTGCCAGCAGCCAAGATTACAGGGGAGAGACCCAGTACTTC.

V gene TRBV5-6 combines with J gene TRBJ1-2; 7 bases map to TRBD1. Germline CDR1 SGHDT, CDR2 YYEEEE. The CDR3 contains 14 residues. V was pared by 1 base and J by 4 bases, with 4 bases of the junction left unmatched. The CDR3 DNA follows: TGTGCCAGCAGCTTGTATGCAGGGGGCTATGGCTACACCTTC. Protein sequence: CASSLYAGGYGYTF.

The V and J genes are TRBV7-8 and TRBJ2-2; 9 nucleotides align to TRBD1. The V segment lost 8 bases and the J segment 3 bases; nucleotides outside the gene matches: 1. This CDR3 has 13 residues. Germline V gene lookup returns CDR1 SGHVS and CDR2 FQNEAQ. The CDR3 DNA is TGTGCCAGCTGGGACAGGGACACCGGGGAGCTGTTTTTT. Encoded protein: CASWDRDTGELFF.